Listed here are 29 T cell receptor beta chains from one sample, sequenced in a study of blood T cell repertoires in COVID-19. The method was immunoSEQ multiplex PCR; TCRdb's version includes in-frame clones alone and lacks a portion of them. In the table there are roughly 80,000 clones, approximately 91% of which are singletons. The material sequenced was peripheral blood. The source of these receptors is a man aged 50 to 60 with COVID-19, enrolled during active disease.

The CDR3 here is CASSIIASTDTQYF. CDR3 in DNA: TGTGCCAGTAGTATAATAGCTAGCACAGATACGCAGTATTTT. This chain joins TRBV19 and TRBJ2-3; D gene ambiguous. The germline V gene encodes CDR1 LNHDA and CDR2 SQIVND (reference sequence). V was shortened by 2 bases and J by 0 bases, with 6 bases between the two germline ends. The CDR3 runs 14 residues.

The CDR3, as DNA: TGTGCCAGCAGTTACTCATCCCGAGATAATTCACCCCTCCACTTT. Protein: CASSYSSRDNSPLHF. The chain is built from TRBV6-6 and TRBJ1-6, with D uncertain. V lost 0 bases, J lost 5 bases, and 8 bases lay in between. The CDR3 loop spans 15 amino acids. Germline loops: CDR1 MNHNY, CDR2 SVGAGI (reference sequence).

This clone occurred a few times. The CDR3 coding sequence is TGTGCCAGCAGCTCGGGAGGCACTGAAGCTTTCTTT. This gives the protein CASSSGGTEAFF. The genes are TRBV4-2 and TRBJ1-1; no definite D call. The CDR3 length is 12 residues. The germline CDR1 and CDR2 sequences are LGHNA and YNFKEQ. Trimming removed 5 bases from V and 4 bases from J, with 8 bases in between.

CDR3 loop: CAWNSGQDYEQYF. The CDR3 nucleotides are TGTGCCTGGAACTCGGGACAGGACTACGAGCAGTACTTC. This rearrangement joins TRBV30 to TRBJ2-7, with 8 nucleotides matching TRBD1. The CDR3 totals 13 residues. Germline CDR1 reads GTSNPN; CDR2 reads SVGIG (reference sequence). With 4 bases clipped from V and 3 bases from J, the junction kept 5 bases outside the gene matches.

The chain couples TRBV19 to TRBJ2-2; D is unresolved. The CDR3 has 14 residues. Trimming left V 7 bases short and J 4 bases short, with 13 bases between. Germline V gene data show CDR1 as LNHDA and CDR2 as SQIVND (reference sequence). For the CDR3, the DNA is TGTGCCAGTACCCCCGGGTCTTTCACCGGGGAGCTGTTTTTT. Residues: CASTPGSFTGELFF.

The CDR3 sequence: CSVEDISRVTEAFF. In DNA, the CDR3 is TGCAGCGTTGAAGACATCAGCCGGGTCACTGAAGCTTTCTTT. This chain links TRBV29-1 with TRBJ1-1; no clear D. V gave up 0 bases and J gave up 4 bases, with 12 bases separating them. The CDR3 contains 14 residues. CDR1 is SQVTM and CDR2 is ANQGSEA in the germline V gene.

Here the CDR3 reads CASRRSEGNYNSPLHF. In DNA form, the CDR3 reads TGTGCCAGCAGGAGGAGCGAGGGCAACTATAATTCACCCCTCCACTTT. The chain combines TRBV3-1 (or the pseudogene TRBV3-2) with TRBJ1-6; D is ambiguous. The CDR3 sequence is 16 residues long. Germline lookup yields CDR1 LGHDT and CDR2 YNNKEL (reference sequence). The V gene lost 6 bases and the J gene lost 3 bases, with 15 bases spanning the gap.

The genes are TRBV15 and TRBJ2-1; weak D call: TRBD2 (7 bases). CDR3 length: 12 residues. The germline V gene has CDR1 LNHNV and CDR2 YYDKDF (reference sequence). The V gene lost 0 bases and the J gene lost 13 bases, with 10 bases spanning the gap. CDR3 amino acids: CATSRDRGAQFF. The CDR3 DNA reads TGTGCCACCAGCAGAGATCGGGGGGCTCAGTTCTTC.

The chain links TRBV5-4 to TRBJ1-1; TRBD1 agrees at 11 bases. V was pared by 4 bases and J by 5 bases, with 4 bases of the junction left unmatched. CDR3 size: 14 residues. Germline lookup yields CDR1 SGHNT and CDR2 YYREEE (reference sequence). The CDR3 region has the DNA TGTGCCAGCAGCGGGACAGGGGGAATTACTGAAGCTTTCTTT. This translates into CASSGTGGITEAFF.

CDR3: CASSLTSGSADTQYF. Written as DNA, the CDR3 is TGTGCCAGCAGCTTAACTAGCGGGAGCGCGGATACGCAGTATTTT. This chain connects TRBV11-1 to TRBJ2-3; TRBD2 matches 11 bases. This CDR3 contains 15 residues. The V gene end was trimmed by 2 bases and the J gene end by 6 bases; junction bases not matched to a gene: 4. Germline lookup yields CDR1 SGHAT and CDR2 FQDESV (reference sequence).

The chain employs TRBV3-1 (or the pseudogene TRBV3-2) and TRBJ2-3, with a possible D match to TRBD2 (6 bases). Trimming removed 5 bases from V and 3 bases from J, with 9 bases in between. This CDR3 contains 13 residues. The germline V gene encodes CDR1 LGHDT and CDR2 YNNKEL (reference sequence). Written as DNA, the CDR3 is TGTGCCAGCAGCGGTCGGGAGACAGATACGCAGTATTTT. Translation gives CASSGRETDTQYF.

The V and J genes are TRBV4-1 and TRBJ2-3, with 7 bases aligning to TRBD2. The germline V gene encodes CDR1 MGHRA and CDR2 YSYEKL. The CDR3 has 16 residues. Trimming at V came to 0 bases and at J to 0 bases, leaving 3 bases not matched to a gene. The CDR3 is CASSQEPGRSTDTQYF. DNA for the CDR3: TGCGCCAGCAGCCAAGAACCCGGGAGGAGCACAGATACGCAGTATTTT.

This chain links TRBV4-2 with TRBJ1-1; tentatively, D is TRBD1 (5 bases). The germline V gene has CDR1 LGHNA and CDR2 YNFKEQ. Trimming shortened V by 2 bases and J by 5 bases, and 30 bases separated the two germline ends. The CDR3 is 20 residues long. The CDR3 protein is CASSQWSAGPILGSSTEAFF. The DNA of the CDR3 is TGTGCCAGCAGCCAATGGTCGGCGGGACCAATACTCGGGTCGTCTACTGAAGCTTTCTTT.

This clone was counted once. This chain links TRBV2 with TRBJ2-7, with a weak D call TRBD2 (6 bases). Germline V gene lookup returns CDR1 SNHLY and CDR2 FYNNEI. The length of the CDR3 is 18 residues. V dropped 6 bases and J dropped 7 bases, with 31 bases sitting between them. CDR3 sequence: CASSATGLRRDSRGEQYF. The CDR3, as DNA: TGTGCCAGCAGCGCAACGGGGCTGCGGCGGGACTCCCGAGGGGAGCAGTACTTC. Full variable domain (outside the CDR3, taken from reference TRBV2 and TRBJ2-7): EPEVTQTPSHQVTQMGQEVILRCVPISNHLYFYWYRQILGQKVEFLVSFYNNEISEKSEIFDDQFSVERPDGSNFTLKIRSTKLEDSAMYFCASSATGLRRDSRGEQYFGPGTRLTVT.

The rearrangement links TRBV2 to TRBJ2-5; perhaps TRBD1 as D (6 bases). Germline values: CDR1 SNHLY, CDR2 FYNNEI. The CDR3 covers 17 residues. Trimming cost V 0 bases and J 2 bases, with 16 bases left between them. Here the CDR3 reads CASSEATLGTTQETQYF. The CDR3 nucleotides are TGTGCCAGCAGTGAAGCTACCTTGGGGACAACGCAAGAGACCCAGTACTTC.

The rearrangement links TRBV15 to TRBJ2-1, with TRBD2 matching over 12 bases. With 1 base clipped from V and 4 bases from J, the junction kept 5 bases outside the gene matches. This CDR3 comprises 17 residues. The germline V gene encodes CDR1 LNHNV and CDR2 YYDKDF (reference sequence). The CDR3 nucleotides read TGTGCCACCAGCAGAGTTCCGACTAGCGGGAGTTACAATGAGCAGTTCTTC. Amino acid sequence: CATSRVPTSGSYNEQFF.

The CDR3 loop reads CASSRLAQKFTDTQYF. In nucleotides, the CDR3 is TGTGCCAGCAGCCGACTAGCTCAGAAGTTTACAGATACGCAGTATTTT. The rearrangement links TRBV4-2 to TRBJ2-3; 7 nucleotides match TRBD2. CDR1 and CDR2 from the germline V gene are LGHNA and YNFKEQ. CDR3 size: 16 residues. The V gene end was trimmed by 4 bases and the J gene end by 3 bases; junction bases not matched to a gene: 10.

The rearrangement uses TRBV18 and TRBJ2-1, with a weak D call TRBD1 (6 bases). The length of the CDR3 is 17 residues. CDR1 KGHSH and CDR2 LQKENI come from the germline V gene. V lost 3 bases and J lost 2, with 17 bases in between. CDR3 residues: CASSPEGTPSPYNEQFF. The CDR3 nucleotides read TGTGCCAGCTCACCCGAAGGGACACCATCACCCTACAATGAGCAGTTCTTC.

The chain recombines TRBV28 with TRBJ2-6; tentative D call: TRBD2 (8 bases). The CDR3 has 17 amino acids. Trimming removed 6 bases at V and 2 bases at J, with 17 bases between. Germline loops: CDR1 MDHEN, CDR2 SYDVKM. CDR3 region: CASSSGTAGAGANVLTF. The CDR3 DNA sequence: TGTGCCAGCAGCTCAGGGACAGCGGGAGCTGGGGCCAACGTCCTGACTTTC.

The V call is TRBV27, the J call TRBJ2-1, with 11 bases matching TRBD2. Germline V CDR1 and CDR2: MNHEY, SMNVEV (reference sequence). CDR3 length: 14 residues. V lost 9 bases to trimming and J lost 5 bases; unmatched junction nucleotides: 6. Here the CDR3 reads CASYLAGGNNEQFF. CDR3 DNA: TGTGCCAGTTATCTAGCGGGAGGAAACAATGAGCAGTTCTTC.

The J gene is TRBJ2-5, the V gene TRBV30; 7 positions match TRBD2. V was pared by 2 bases and J by 5 bases, with 8 bases of the junction left unmatched. The germline CDR1 and CDR2 sequences are GTSNPN and SVGIG (reference sequence). This CDR3 comprises 14 residues. CDR3 coding DNA: TGTGCCTGGAGTTCTGGACTAGAGGGCGAGACCCAGTACTTC. Its protein is CAWSSGLEGETQYF.

The chain has TRBV10-3 and TRBJ2-2; 8 bases line up with TRBD1. V lost 4 bases to trimming and J lost 7 bases; unmatched junction nucleotides: 8. Germline CDR1 reads ENHRY; CDR2 reads SYGVKD. The CDR3 length is 15 residues. CDR3 nucleotides: TGTGCCATCAGTGGCGGACAGGGAAAAGGCGGGGAGCTGTTTTTT. Amino acids: CAISGGQGKGGELFF.

The rearrangement uses TRBV6-1 and TRBJ1-5, with D possibly matching TRBD1 (5 bases). The V end lost 3 bases, the J end lost 7 bases, and 16 bases lay between the germline ends. The length of the CDR3 is 15 residues. Per germline, CDR1 MNHNS and CDR2 SASEGT. In nucleotides, the CDR3 is TGTGCCAGCAGTGAGGGCAGGGCCCAAAACCAGCCCCAGCATTTT. It yields the protein CASSEGRAQNQPQHF.

The J gene is TRBJ2-2, the V gene TRBV19, with TRBD1 matching over 7 bases. The V and J ends lost 5 bases and 7 bases, in that order; junction bases with no gene match: 16. CDR3 length: 17 residues. Germline values: CDR1 LNHDA, CDR2 SQIVND (reference sequence). The CDR3 bases are TGTGCCAGTAGTGTCCTTCTACAGGGGTTTTTTAGCGGGGAGCTGTTTTTT. Protein sequence: CASSVLLQGFFSGELFF.

V is TRBV7-2 and J is TRBJ1-5; no reliable D call. Germline loops: CDR1 SGHTA, CDR2 FQGNSA. The CDR3 consists of 16 residues. Trimming took off 1 base at V and 1 base at J, with 11 bases between the two ends. The CDR3 is CASSLDGSVSNQPQHF. The CDR3, as DNA: TGTGCCAGCAGCTTAGACGGTTCCGTCAGCAATCAGCCCCAGCATTTT.

This chain links TRBV6-2 or TRBV6-3 with TRBJ2-1, with D hard to call. The CDR3 totals 14 residues. Germline-derived CDR1 and CDR2 are MNHEY and SVGEGT. Deletions cut 0 bases from V and 8 bases from J, with 11 bases between. Here the CDR3 DNA reads TGTGCCAGCAGTTACTCGAGAGGTGTCGATGAGCAGTTCTTC. Amino acids: CASSYSRGVDEQFF.

The genes are TRBV3-1 (or the pseudogene TRBV3-2) and TRBJ2-2, with TRBD1 matching over 8 bases. Germline V gives CDR1 LGHDT, CDR2 YNNKEL (reference sequence). Germline trimming cut 4 bases from V and 5 bases from J; bases unmatched to any gene: 3. The CDR3 length is 14 residues. Here the CDR3 reads CASSPTGETGELFF. The CDR3 nucleotides read TGTGCCAGCAGCCCGACAGGGGAAACCGGGGAGCTGTTTTTT.

V gene TRBV6-1 combines with J gene TRBJ1-2; possible D gene TRBD1, 5 bases. This CDR3 spans 17 amino acids. Germline V gene sequence: CDR1 MNHNS, CDR2 SASEGT. Between the trimmed V and J ends, which lost 2 bases and 2 bases, there was a span of 18 bases. DNA of the CDR3: TGTGCCAGCAGTGAAAGGTACAGGCAGTTGGGGAACTATGGCTACACCTTC. It codes for CASSERYRQLGNYGYTF.

The CDR3 loop reads CASSIHASGYNEQFF. In DNA, the CDR3 is TGTGCCAGCAGCATCCACGCTAGCGGATACAATGAGCAGTTCTTC. The rearrangement uses TRBV9 and TRBJ2-1, with TRBD2 identical over 7 bases. Per germline, CDR1 SGDLS and CDR2 YYNGEE. This CDR3 spans 15 amino acids. J was trimmed by 4 bases and V by 4 bases; bases with no gene match: 8.